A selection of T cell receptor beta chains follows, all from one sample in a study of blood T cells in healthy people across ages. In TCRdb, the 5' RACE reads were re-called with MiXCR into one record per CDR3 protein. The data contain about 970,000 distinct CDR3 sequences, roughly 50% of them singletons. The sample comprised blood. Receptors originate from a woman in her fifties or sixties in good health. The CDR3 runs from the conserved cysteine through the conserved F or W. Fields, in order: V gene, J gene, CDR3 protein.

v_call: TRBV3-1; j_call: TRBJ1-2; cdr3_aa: CASGRGQGGYGYTF
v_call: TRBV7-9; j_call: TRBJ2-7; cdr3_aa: CASSATAVWGYEQYF
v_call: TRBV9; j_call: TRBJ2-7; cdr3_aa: CASSVGASDSYEQYF
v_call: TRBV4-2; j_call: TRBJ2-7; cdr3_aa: CASSPLVAGMSYEQYF
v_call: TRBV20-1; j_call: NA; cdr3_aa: CSAYRDGSSYNEQYF
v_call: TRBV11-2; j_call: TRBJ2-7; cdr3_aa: CASSLNRQRGFYEQYF
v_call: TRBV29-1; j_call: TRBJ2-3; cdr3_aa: CSVVEGADTQYF
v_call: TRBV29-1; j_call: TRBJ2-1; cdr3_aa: CSAGQYNEQFF
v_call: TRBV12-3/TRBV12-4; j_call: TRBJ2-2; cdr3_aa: CASRTPGWGLGTGELFF
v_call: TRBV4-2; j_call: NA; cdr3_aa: CASSHPGGLAMAEQYF
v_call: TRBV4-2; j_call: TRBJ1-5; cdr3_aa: CASSHGQGGNQPQHF
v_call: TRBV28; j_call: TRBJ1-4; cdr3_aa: CASSLNRGPEKLFF
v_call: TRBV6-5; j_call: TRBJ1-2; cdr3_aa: CASSRDTSNYGYTF
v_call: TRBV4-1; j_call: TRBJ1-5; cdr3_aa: CASSQDPQMAGTGVISSNQPQHF
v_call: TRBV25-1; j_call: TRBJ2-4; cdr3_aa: CASSEVRAGGKNIQYF
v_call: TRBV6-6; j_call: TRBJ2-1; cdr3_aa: CASSLRGQGYNEQFF
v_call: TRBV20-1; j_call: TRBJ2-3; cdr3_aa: CSARALLETQYF
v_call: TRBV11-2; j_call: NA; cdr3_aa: CASSLNLGAYEQYF
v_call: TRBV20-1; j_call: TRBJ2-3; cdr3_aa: CSARAGAGVADTQYF
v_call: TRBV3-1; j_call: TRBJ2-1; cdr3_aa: CASSQDSTSNEQFF
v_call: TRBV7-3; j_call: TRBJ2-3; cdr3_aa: CASSLSRATDTQYF
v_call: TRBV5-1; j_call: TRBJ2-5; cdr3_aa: CASSPTSGNEQYF
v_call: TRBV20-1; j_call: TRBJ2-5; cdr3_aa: CSATRGARDEQYF
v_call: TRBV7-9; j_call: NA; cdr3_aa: CASSSNRGANEQYF
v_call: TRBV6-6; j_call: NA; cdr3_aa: CASSRRQVYEQYF
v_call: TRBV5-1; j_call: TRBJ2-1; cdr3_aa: CANSLTAGGNEQFF
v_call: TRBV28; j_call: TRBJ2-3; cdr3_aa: CASSRSQGGRKGTQYF
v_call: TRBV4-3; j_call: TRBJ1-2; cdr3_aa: CASSQGTANNYGYTF
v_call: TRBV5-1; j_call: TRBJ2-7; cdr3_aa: CASSSTPGRGHEQYF
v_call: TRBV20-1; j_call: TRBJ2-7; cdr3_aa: CSALRGHSYEQYF
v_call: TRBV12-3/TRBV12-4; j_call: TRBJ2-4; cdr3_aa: CASSSPDRAENIQYF
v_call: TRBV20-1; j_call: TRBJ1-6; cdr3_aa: CSAEGRGASPLHF
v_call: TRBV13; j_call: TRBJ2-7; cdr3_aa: CASSLVGSRRSYEQYF
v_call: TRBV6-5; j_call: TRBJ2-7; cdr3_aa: CASSPGTDMAYEQYF
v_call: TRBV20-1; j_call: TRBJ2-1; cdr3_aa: CSAREGTSGRGGEQFF
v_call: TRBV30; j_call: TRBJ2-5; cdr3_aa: CAWSSHFPETQYF
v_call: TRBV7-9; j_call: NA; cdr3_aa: CASSSPLRDEQYF
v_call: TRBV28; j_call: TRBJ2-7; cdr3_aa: CASSLSVSRVEQYF
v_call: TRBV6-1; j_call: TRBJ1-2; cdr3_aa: CASRTEVGQVNYGYTF
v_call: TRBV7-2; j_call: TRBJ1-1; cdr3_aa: CASSPGRTGTEAFF
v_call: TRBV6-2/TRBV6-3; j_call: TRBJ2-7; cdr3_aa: CASSYSPHSYEQYF
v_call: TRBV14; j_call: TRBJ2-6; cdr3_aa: CASSQFTGLFLTF